Presented here are 19 T cell receptor beta chains from one specimen sequenced in a study of T cell responses to AZD1222 COVID-19 vaccine. Assay used: immunoSEQ multiplex PCR; TCRdb lists only in-frame clones, some missing. Among about 77,000 clones, under 95% were seen once, and the ten largest hold roughly 4.5%. The sample in question was peripheral blood, obtained 28 days after the second AZD1222 dose. These receptors were taken from an adult who received the AZD1222 COVID-19 vaccine.

This rearrangement joins TRBV6-5 to TRBJ1-1; D uncertain. Germline CDR1 and CDR2: MNHEY and SVGAGI. Between the trimmed V and J ends, which lost 6 bases and 5 bases, there was a span of 13 bases. The CDR3 is made up of 13 amino acids. CDR3 DNA sequence: TGTGCCAGCAGCTCCTCGCCCGGGACTGAAGCTTTCTTT. It specifies CASSSSPGTEAFF.

This clone was counted a single time. In DNA, the CDR3 is TGTGCCAGTAGTCCGGGACAGGGGAGAACTGAAGCTTTCTTT. It translates to CASSPGQGRTEAFF. The J gene is TRBJ1-1, the V gene TRBV19; TRBD1 matches at 10 bases. The CDR3 totals 14 residues. With V trimmed by 5 bases and J by 5 bases, 5 bases remained unmatched. From germline, CDR1 is LNHDA and CDR2 SQIVND (reference sequence).

V gene TRBV5-8 combines with J gene TRBJ1-2; D perhaps matches TRBD1 (6 bases). The CDR3 totals 16 residues. The germline V gene encodes CDR1 SGHTS and CDR2 YDEGEE. V was clipped by 4 bases and J by 4 bases, with 20 bases between them. The CDR3 DNA follows: TGTGCCAGCAGCCCGGCCCTCCTAGGACAGACCTATGGCTACACCTTC. Protein product: CASSPALLGQTYGYTF.

The V and J genes are TRBV19 and TRBJ1-2, with 12 bases matching TRBD1. The germline CDR1 and CDR2 sequences are LNHDA and SQIVND (reference sequence). This CDR3 is built from 14 residues. V trimming: 9 bases; J trimming: 8 bases; junction bases outside the gene matches: 10. CDR3: CASNRDRGRGGYTF. The CDR3 coding sequence is TGTGCCAGCAACCGGGACAGGGGGCGCGGGGGCTACACCTTC. The full variable domain, its missing parts supplied by reference TRBV19 and TRBJ1-2, is DGGITQSPKYLFRKEGQNVTLSCEQNLNHDAMYWYRQDPGQGLRLIYYSQIVNDFQKGDIAEGYSVSREKKESFPLTVTSAQKNPTAFYLCASNRDRGRGGYTFGSGTRLTVV.

The chain is built from TRBV5-1 and TRBJ1-2; maybe TRBD1 (5 bases). Trimming pared 6 bases from V and 7 bases from J, leaving 25 bases between. Germline V CDR1 and CDR2: SGHRS, YFSETQ. CDR3 length equals 16 residues. For the CDR3, the DNA is TGCGCCAGCACCCCGGGTGCGTTGGAGGGGCGCGGTGGCTACACCTTC. Its translation: CASTPGALEGRGGYTF.

The chain recombines TRBV2 with TRBJ1-3; TRBD1 matches at 9 bases. Germline V gene sequence: CDR1 SNHLY, CDR2 FYNNEI. The CDR3 spans 13 residues. V was pared by 8 bases and J by 8 bases, with 7 bases of the junction left unmatched. This chain's CDR3 is CASGGQGSDTIYF. Here the CDR3 DNA reads TGTGCCAGCGGGGGACAGGGTTCGGACACCATATATTTT.

The chain is built from TRBV25-1 and TRBJ1-1; TRBD1 matches at 10 bases. Per germline, CDR1 MGHDK and CDR2 SYGVNS. V gave up 6 bases and J gave up 1 base; unmatched junction bases: 5. CDR3 size: 15 residues. CDR3 sequence (DNA): TGTGCCAGCAGGGAGACAGGGGGCAGGAACACTGAAGCTTTCTTT. It codes for CASRETGGRNTEAFF.

The V and J genes are TRBV10-3 and TRBJ1-2; possibly TRBD1 for D (5 bases). The CDR3 is 14 residues long. CDR1 and CDR2 (germline): ENHRY, SYGVKD. V shed 6 bases and J shed 4 bases, with 15 bases lying between them. CDR3 sequence: CAISQRDDLYGYTF. The CDR3 DNA is TGTGCCATCAGCCAACGGGACGACCTCTATGGCTACACCTTC.

V is TRBV3-1 (or the pseudogene TRBV3-2) and J is TRBJ2-2; 11 bases line up with TRBD2. The V gene end was trimmed by 3 bases and the J gene end by 7 bases; junction bases not matched to a gene: 13. In germline, CDR1 is LGHDT, CDR2 YNNKEL (reference sequence). This CDR3 is built from 18 residues. This CDR3 is CASSQTGTSGVAVGELFF. CDR3 nucleotides: TGTGCCAGCAGCCAGACCGGGACTAGCGGAGTAGCGGTCGGGGAGCTGTTTTTT.

V usage is TRBV6-5 and J usage is TRBJ1-4, with 7 nucleotides matching TRBD1. Germline assignment: CDR1 MNHEY and CDR2 SVGAGI. The CDR3 length is 15 residues. J was trimmed by 7 bases and V by 6 bases; bases with no gene match: 11. The CDR3 is CASSALDRVGEKLFF. CDR3 in DNA: TGTGCCAGCAGCGCGCTTGACAGGGTGGGTGAAAAACTGTTTTTT.

The rearrangement links TRBV30 to TRBJ1-4; D uncertain. With 0 bases removed from V and 0 bases from J, the gap between germline ends came to 8 bases. This CDR3 has 15 residues. Per germline, CDR1 GTSNPN and CDR2 SVGIG (reference sequence). CDR3 coding DNA: TGTGCCTGGAGTGTACTGGGGACAACTAATGAAAAACTGTTTTTT. Amino acid sequence: CAWSVLGTTNEKLFF.

This chain connects TRBV2 to TRBJ2-7; D not certain. V gave up 7 bases and J gave up 5 bases, with 9 bases separating them. The CDR3 totals 11 residues. Per germline, CDR1 SNHLY and CDR2 FYNNEI. The DNA of the CDR3 is TGTGCCAGCATGTTAGGGAACGAGCAGTACTTC. Translated, it gives CASMLGNEQYF.

This chain connects TRBV19 to TRBJ2-1; the D call may be TRBD1 or TRBD2 (5 bases each). The CDR3 length is 14 residues. Germline V CDR1 and CDR2: LNHDA, SQIVND (reference sequence). The V and J ends lost 8 bases and 5 bases respectively, with 16 bases between them. The CDR3 nucleotides read TGTGCCAGTGGATACGGGGCTCCCAACAATGAGCAGTTCTTC. Protein: CASGYGAPNNEQFF.

This clone was picked up one time. This chain uses TRBV5-1 with TRBJ1-2, with D perhaps matching TRBD1 (6 bases). Germline CDR1 is SGHRS and CDR2 is YFSETQ. The V gene lost 4 bases and the J gene lost 6 bases, with 19 bases spanning the gap. The CDR3 extends over 15 amino acids. CDR3 protein: CASSPQGRGGHGYTF. The DNA for the CDR3 is TGCGCCAGCAGCCCGCAGGGACGAGGGGGACATGGCTACACCTTC.

The J gene is TRBJ1-2, the V gene TRBV10-2, with TRBD1 as a possible D gene (6 bases). Germline assignment: CDR1 WSHSY and CDR2 SAAADI. The CDR3 covers 15 residues. Between the trimmed V and J ends, which lost 7 bases and 5 bases, there was a span of 20 bases. The CDR3 loop reads CASMEGGVGPYGYTF. Here the CDR3 DNA reads TGCGCCAGCATGGAGGGGGGGGTAGGGCCTTATGGCTACACCTTC.

This clone was seen a handful of times. This chain uses TRBV9 with TRBJ2-7; 7 positions match TRBD2. The CDR3 spans 18 residues. Germline-derived CDR1 and CDR2 are SGDLS and YYNGEE. With 3 bases clipped from V and 5 bases from J, the junction kept 20 bases outside the gene matches. The CDR3 loop is CASSDPQGGGSPFDEQYF. The CDR3 nucleotides are TGTGCCAGCAGCGACCCCCAGGGAGGCGGGAGTCCTTTTGACGAGCAGTACTTC.

V gene TRBV9 combines with J gene TRBJ2-7, with D perhaps matching TRBD1 (7 bases). V was pared by 0 bases and J by 3 bases, with 10 bases between. The length of the CDR3 is 14 residues. Germline V lookup: CDR1 SGDLS, CDR2 YYNGEE. CDR3 coding DNA: TGTGCCAGCAGCGTAGGGCAGGGGGGCTACGAGCAGTACTTC. Residues: CASSVGQGGYEQYF.

V usage is TRBV6-5 and J usage is TRBJ1-1, with D unresolved. The germline V gene encodes CDR1 MNHEY and CDR2 SVGAGI. There are 14 residues in the CDR3. Trimming cost V 4 bases and J 3 bases, with 12 bases left between them. DNA of the CDR3: TGTGCCAGCAGTTCCCCGGAAGGTGACACTGAAGCTTTCTTT. Amino acid sequence: CASSSPEGDTEAFF.

The CDR3 sequence is CASTLKAGMDYGYTF. CDR3 in DNA: TGTGCCAGCACCCTTAAGGCAGGGATGGACTATGGCTACACCTTC. The V and J genes are TRBV27 and TRBJ1-2; a possible D gene is TRBD1 (5 bases). Germline V gene data show CDR1 as MNHEY and CDR2 as SMNVEV (reference sequence). This CDR3 has 15 residues. Between the trimmed V and J ends, which lost 7 bases and 3 bases, there was a span of 18 bases.